A single T cell receptor beta chain is shown here with its context. What it binds is unknown. The data were obtained in a study of T cells expressing NK-cell markers. Study details: TCR beta repertoires came from sorted CD3+CD56+NKG2C+, CD3+CD56+NKG2C- and CD3+CD56-NKG2C+ T cells.

CDR3 size: 12 residues. Germline V gene lookup returns CDR1 LGHDT and CDR2 YNNKEL (reference sequence). Regarding the study as a whole: The CD3+CD56-NKG2C+ fraction was also led by these clonotypes in several donors. Dominant NKG2C+ clonotypes accounted for about 1.0-8% of CD8+ T cells in more than five donors.

5'RACE template switching with UMIs produced the TCR beta cDNA. From the 5' RACE reads, TCRdb lists one entry per CDR3 protein and no DNA. The repertoire shows 160,000 or so distinct CDR3 sequences; the top ten hold about 18%. The sample was blood T cells: a sorted CD56 or NKG2C T cell subset, CD4+ or CD8+ T cells, or bulk PBMC T cells (not recorded which). J is TRBJ1-1 and V is TRBV3-1; TCRdb designates TRBD1, a call that cannot be tested without DNA. This TCR derives from a woman aged 18 to 75 in good health. The CDR3 loop is CASSRSGLEAFF.